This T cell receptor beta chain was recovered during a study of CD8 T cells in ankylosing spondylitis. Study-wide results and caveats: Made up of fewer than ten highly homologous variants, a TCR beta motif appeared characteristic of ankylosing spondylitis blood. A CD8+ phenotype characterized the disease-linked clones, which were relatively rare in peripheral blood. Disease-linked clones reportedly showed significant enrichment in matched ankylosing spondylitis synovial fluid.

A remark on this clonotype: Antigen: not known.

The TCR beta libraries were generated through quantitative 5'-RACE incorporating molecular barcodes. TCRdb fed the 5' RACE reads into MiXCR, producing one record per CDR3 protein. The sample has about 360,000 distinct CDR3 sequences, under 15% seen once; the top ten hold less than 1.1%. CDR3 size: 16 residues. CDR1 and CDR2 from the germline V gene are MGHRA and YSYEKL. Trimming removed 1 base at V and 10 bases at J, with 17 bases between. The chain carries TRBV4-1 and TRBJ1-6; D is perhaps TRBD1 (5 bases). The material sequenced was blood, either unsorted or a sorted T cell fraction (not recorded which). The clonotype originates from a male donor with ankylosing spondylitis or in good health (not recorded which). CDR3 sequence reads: CASSQGPTDWGSPLHF. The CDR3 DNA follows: TGCGCCAGCAGCCAAGGTCCGACAGACTGGGGGTCACCCCTCCACTTT.